The rows below give T cell receptor beta chains drawn from one sample of a study of cytomegalovirus exposure and HLA in healthy donors. Only in-frame clones appear in the TCRdb table, and some are missing; sequencing was by immunoSEQ multiplex PCR. Of about 100,000 clones in the sample, 60% to 75% were seen once. Sample: PBMCs. The receptors shown here come from a woman aged 40-49 years in good health and CMV-seronegative. CDR3s include the opening cysteine and the closing phenylalanine or tryptophan. D genes are given only for firm matches. The size of a clone is reported for some rows only, either as once, few or many, or as a class for expanded clones.

TRBV14,TRBD2,TRBJ2-1,-,TGTGCCAGCAGCAGACTAGGACTAGCCCACAATGAGCAGTTCTTC,CASSRLGLAHNEQFF
TRBV13,-,TRBJ2-5,once,TGTGCCAGCAGCTGGGGGGGGCCTCGGGAGACCCAGTACTTC,CASSWGGPRETQYF
TRBV27,-,TRBJ2-2,-,TGTGCCAGCAGTTTTCCCCCTAGCGCGGGCGGGGAGCTGTTTTTT,CASSFPPSAGGELFF
TRBV11-3,TRBD1,TRBJ1-1,-,TGTGCCAGCAGCCCCGGACAGGGGAGCACTGAAGCTTTCTTT,CASSPGQGSTEAFF
TRBV11-2,-,TRBJ2-5,-,TGTGCCAGCAGCTTACCTGGCTTCGGGCAAGAGACCCAGTACTTC,CASSLPGFGQETQYF
TRBV29-1,TRBD1,TRBJ1-1,-,TGCAGCGCTGGGGACAGCCGGGACACTGAAGCTTTCTTT,CSAGDSRDTEAFF
TRBV19,TRBD1,TRBJ1-6,once,TGTGCCAGTAGTATAGATTCAGGGGGCTACGTGGATTCACCCCTCCACTTT,CASSIDSGGYVDSPLHF
TRBV5-1,-,TRBJ1-1,few,TGCGCCAGCAGCTTGGCGCAGGGGAACACTGAAGCTTTCTTT,CASSLAQGNTEAFF
TRBV6-5,-,TRBJ2-4,few,TGTGCCAGCGCCCTCGGGGCCAAAAACATTCAGTACTTC,CASALGAKNIQYF
TRBV27,TRBD2,TRBJ2-5,-,TGTGCCAGCAGTTTATCTAGCGGGGGAAAAGAGACCCAGTACTTC,CASSLSSGGKETQYF
TRBV29-1,TRBD1,TRBJ1-4,-,TGCAGCACAGGGGGGGCAGCCCTAACTAATGAAAAACTGTTTTTT,CSTGGAALTNEKLFF
TRBV7-9,TRBD1,TRBJ1-5,-,TGTGCCAGCAGCAAATCCGGGACAGAGGATCGGGCCCAGCATTTT,CASSKSGTEDRAQHF
TRBV19,TRBD2,TRBJ2-3,-,TGTGCCGGTAGTATAGACTCGGGACTAGCGGGAGGCCATGAAGATACGCAGTATTTT,CAGSIDSGLAGGHEDTQYF
TRBV7-3,TRBD2,TRBJ2-3,-,TGTGCCAGCAGCCCACAGCCAGCGGGGAGCGGAGATACGCAGTATTTT,CASSPQPAGSGDTQYF
TRBV30,-,TRBJ1-1,-,TGTGCCTGGAGGGGGGGGACCTACACTGAAGCTTTCTTT,CAWRGGTYTEAFF
TRBV27,-,TRBJ1-6,-,TGTGCCAGCAGTTTAATCGCGGCAGGGGCTAATTCACCCCTCCACTTT,CASSLIAAGANSPLHF
TRBV7-8,TRBD1,TRBJ2-1,-,TGTGCCAGCAGCTTAATCGGGACAGGCTCCTACAATGAGCAGTTCTTC,CASSLIGTGSYNEQFF
TRBV14,-,TRBJ2-5,-,TGTGCCAGCAGCCAAGAGCTTGGAGGCAGAGAGACCCAGTACTTC,CASSQELGGRETQYF
TRBV2,-,TRBJ2-2,-,TGTGCCAGTACATCGGGGTCGGTGTTCCCCGGGGAGCTGTTTTTT,CASTSGSVFPGELFF